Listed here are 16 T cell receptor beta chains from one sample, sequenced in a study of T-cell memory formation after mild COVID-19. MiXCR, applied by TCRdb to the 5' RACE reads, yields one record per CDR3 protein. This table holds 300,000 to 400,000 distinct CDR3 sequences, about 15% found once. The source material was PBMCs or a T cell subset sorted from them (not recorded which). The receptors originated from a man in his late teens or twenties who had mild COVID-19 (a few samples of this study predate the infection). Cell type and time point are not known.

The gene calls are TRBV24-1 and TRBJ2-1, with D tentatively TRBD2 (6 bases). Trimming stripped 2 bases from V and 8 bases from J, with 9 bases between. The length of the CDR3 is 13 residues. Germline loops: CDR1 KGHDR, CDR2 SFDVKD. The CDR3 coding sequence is TGTGCCACCAGTGATTGGGGGGAGGATGAGCAGTTCTTC. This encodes CATSDWGEDEQFF.

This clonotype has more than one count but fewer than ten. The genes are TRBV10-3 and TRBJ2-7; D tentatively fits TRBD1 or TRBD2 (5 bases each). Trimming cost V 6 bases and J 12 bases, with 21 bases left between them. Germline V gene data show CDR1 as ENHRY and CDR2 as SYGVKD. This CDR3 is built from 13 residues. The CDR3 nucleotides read TGTGCCATCAGGTCCCTAACCTTGGGACCGCTGTACGTC. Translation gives CAIRSLTLGPLYV.

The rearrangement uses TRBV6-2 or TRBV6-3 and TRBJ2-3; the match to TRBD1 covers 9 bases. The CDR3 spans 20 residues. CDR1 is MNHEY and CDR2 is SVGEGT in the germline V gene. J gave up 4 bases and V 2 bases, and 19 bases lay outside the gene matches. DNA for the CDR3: TGTGCCAGCAGTTACACGCCGGGACAGGGAGGACTAGGTGGTTCAGATACGCAGTATTTT. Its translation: CASSYTPGQGGLGGSDTQYF.

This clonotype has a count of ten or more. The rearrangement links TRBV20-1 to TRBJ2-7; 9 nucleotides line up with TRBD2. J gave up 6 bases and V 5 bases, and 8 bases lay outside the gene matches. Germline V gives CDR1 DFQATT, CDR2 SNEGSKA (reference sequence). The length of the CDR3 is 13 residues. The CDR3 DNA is TGCAGTGCTGGTCGCGGGGGGGCAGGCGAGCAGTACTTC. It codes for CSAGRGGAGEQYF.

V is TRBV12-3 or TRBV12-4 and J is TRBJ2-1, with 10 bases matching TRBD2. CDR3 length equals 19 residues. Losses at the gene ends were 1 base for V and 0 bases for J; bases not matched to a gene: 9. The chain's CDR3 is CASSLVGLAALSSYNEQFF. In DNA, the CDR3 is TGTGCCAGCAGTTTAGTTGGACTAGCGGCCTTAAGCTCCTACAATGAGCAGTTCTTC.

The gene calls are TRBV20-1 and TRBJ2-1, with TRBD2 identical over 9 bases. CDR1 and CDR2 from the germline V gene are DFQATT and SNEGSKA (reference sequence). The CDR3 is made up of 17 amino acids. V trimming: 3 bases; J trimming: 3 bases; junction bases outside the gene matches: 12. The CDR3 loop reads CSASNPNSGGLYNEQFF. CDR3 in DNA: TGCAGTGCTAGCAATCCGAATAGCGGGGGCCTCTACAATGAGCAGTTCTTC.

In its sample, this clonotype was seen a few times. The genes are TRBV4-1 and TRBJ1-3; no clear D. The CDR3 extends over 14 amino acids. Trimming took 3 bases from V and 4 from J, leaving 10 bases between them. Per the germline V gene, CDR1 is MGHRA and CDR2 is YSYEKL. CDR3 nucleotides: TGCGCCAGCAGCCAGGCGGGGTGGGGAAACACCATATATTTT. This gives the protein CASSQAGWGNTIYF.

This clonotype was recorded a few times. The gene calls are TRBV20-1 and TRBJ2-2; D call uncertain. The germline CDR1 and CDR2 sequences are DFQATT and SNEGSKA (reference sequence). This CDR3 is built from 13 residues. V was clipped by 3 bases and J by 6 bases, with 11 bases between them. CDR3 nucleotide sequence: TGCAGTGCTAGGCCCTCTGCCGCCGGGGAGCTGTTTTTT. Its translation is CSARPSAAGELFF.

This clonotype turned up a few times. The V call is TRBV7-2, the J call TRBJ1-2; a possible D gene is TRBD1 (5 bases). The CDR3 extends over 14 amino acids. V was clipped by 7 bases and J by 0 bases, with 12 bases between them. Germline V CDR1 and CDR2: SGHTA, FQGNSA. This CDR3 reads CASIPGPTNYGYTF. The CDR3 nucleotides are TGTGCCAGCATCCCGGGGCCGACTAACTATGGCTACACCTTC.

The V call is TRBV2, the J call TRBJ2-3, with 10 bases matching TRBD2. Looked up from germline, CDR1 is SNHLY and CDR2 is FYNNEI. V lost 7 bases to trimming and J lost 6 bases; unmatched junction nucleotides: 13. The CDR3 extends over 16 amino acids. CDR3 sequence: CASTGGLAGEGDTQYF. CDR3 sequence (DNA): TGTGCCAGCACCGGAGGGCTAGCGGGGGAAGGTGATACGCAGTATTTT.

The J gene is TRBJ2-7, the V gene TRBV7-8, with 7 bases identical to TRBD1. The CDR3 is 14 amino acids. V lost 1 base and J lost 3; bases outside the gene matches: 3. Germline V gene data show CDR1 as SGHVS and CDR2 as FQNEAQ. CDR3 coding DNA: TGTGCCAGCAGCTTAGGGACAGGTCTCTACGAGCAGTACTTC. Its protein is CASSLGTGLYEQYF.

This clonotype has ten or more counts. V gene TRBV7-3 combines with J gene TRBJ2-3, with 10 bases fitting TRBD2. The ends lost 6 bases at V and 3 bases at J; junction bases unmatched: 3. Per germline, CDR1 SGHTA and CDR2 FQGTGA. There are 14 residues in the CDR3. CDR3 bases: TGTGCCAGCAGGTTTAGCGGGGGGACAGATACGCAGTATTTT. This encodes CASRFSGGTDTQYF.

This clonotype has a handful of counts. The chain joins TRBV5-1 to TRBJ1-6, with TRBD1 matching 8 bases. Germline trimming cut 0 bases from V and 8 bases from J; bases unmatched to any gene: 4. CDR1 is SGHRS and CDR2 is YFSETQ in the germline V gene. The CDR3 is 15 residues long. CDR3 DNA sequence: TGCGCCAGCAGCTTGGCCAGGGGGCAGTATTCACCCCTCCACTTT. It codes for CASSLARGQYSPLHF.

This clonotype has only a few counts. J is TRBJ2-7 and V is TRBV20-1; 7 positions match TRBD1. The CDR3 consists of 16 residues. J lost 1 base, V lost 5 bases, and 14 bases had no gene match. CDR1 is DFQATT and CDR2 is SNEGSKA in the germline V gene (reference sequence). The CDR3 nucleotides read TGCAGTGCTCAATCGTTTATTGGACAGGTATCCTACGAGCAGTACTTC. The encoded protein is CSAQSFIGQVSYEQYF.

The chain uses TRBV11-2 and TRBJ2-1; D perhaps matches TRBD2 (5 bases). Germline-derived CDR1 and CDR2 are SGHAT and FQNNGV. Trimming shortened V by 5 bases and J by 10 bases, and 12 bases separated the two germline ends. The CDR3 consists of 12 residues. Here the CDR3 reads CASSAISGEQFF. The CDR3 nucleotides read TGTGCCAGCAGCGCAATCTCGGGAGAGCAGTTCTTC.

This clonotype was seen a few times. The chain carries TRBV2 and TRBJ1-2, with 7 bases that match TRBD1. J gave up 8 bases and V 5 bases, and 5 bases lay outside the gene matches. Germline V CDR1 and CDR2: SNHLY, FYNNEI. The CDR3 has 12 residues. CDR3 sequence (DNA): TGTGCCAGCAGTACGACAGGGAGCGGCTACACCTTC. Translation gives CASSTTGSGYTF. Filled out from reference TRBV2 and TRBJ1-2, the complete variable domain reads EPEVTQTPSHQVTQMGQEVILRCVPISNHLYFYWYRQILGQKVEFLVSFYNNEISEKSEIFDDQFSVERPDGSNFTLKIRSTKLEDSAMYFCASSTTGSGYTFGSGTRLTVV.